This is a list of T cell receptor beta chains from one sample in a study of patients and donors after allogeneic stem cell transplantation. A single record per CDR3 protein comes from TCRdb applying MiXCR to the RT-PCR reads. Among around 160,000 distinct CDR3 sequences listed, roughly 30% were seen once. Specimen: blood, either unsorted or a sorted T cell fraction (not recorded which). The receptors come from a human donor who was either an allogeneic HSCT recipient or a stem cell or donor lymphocyte infusion donor (not recorded which). It is not recorded whose cells these are; they may come from a transplant donor. Both conserved end residues are part of each CDR3. Fields, in order: J gene, D gene, clone size, V gene, CDR3 protein, CDR3 DNA. The D gene is left open where the match is weak. Clone size is given for some rows only: seen once, a few or many times, or a class if the clone is expanded.

>TRBJ2-2|.|.|TRBV7-3
CASSLGLMNTGELFF
TGTGCCAGCAGCTTGGGCCTAATGAACACCGGGGAGCTGTTTTTT
>TRBJ2-3|.|once|TRBV20-1
CSACGTSTDTQYF
TGCAGTGCTTGCGGGACTAGCACAGATACGCAGTATTTT
>TRBJ1-1|.|few|TRBV4-2
CASSPRMEPGHQAFF
TGTGCCAGCAGCCCTCGGATGGAGCCGGGACATCAAGCTTTCTTT
>TRBJ1-2|TRBD1|few|TRBV20-1
CSGTGANYGYTF
TGCAGTGGGACAGGCGCTAACTATGGCTACACCTTC
>TRBJ1-2|.|few|TRBV6-5
CASSYIGRDQGGYTF
TGTGCCAGCAGTTACATCGGCAGGGACCAAGGAGGCTACACCTTC
>TRBJ2-1|TRBD2|.|TRBV7-2
CASSPRTSGFEFF
TGTGCCAGCAGCCCCAGGACTAGCGGCTTTGAGTTCTTC
>TRBJ2-7|TRBD1|.|TRBV5-1
CASSLTGGSFYEQYF
TGCGCCAGCAGCTTAACAGGGGGCTCATTCTACGAGCAGTACTTC
>TRBJ2-3|TRBD2|once|TRBV19
CASSPGRLAGGDTQYF
TGTGCCAGTAGTCCCGGCAGACTAGCGGGCGGAGATACGCAGTATTTT
>TRBJ1-3|.|.|TRBV3-1
CASSQAVFSGNTIYF
TGTGCCAGCAGCCAAGCGGTTTTCTCTGGAAACACCATATATTTT
>TRBJ1-6|.|.|TRBV21-1
CASSTSLYSPLHF
TGTGCCAGCAGCACATCGCTCTATTCACCCCTCCACTTT
>TRBJ2-2|TRBD1|.|TRBV20-1
CSARGYRGPTGELFF
TGCAGTGCTAGAGGATACAGGGGACCCACCGGGGAGCTGTTTTTT
>TRBJ2-7|.|.|TRBV13
CASSLVPGGQYF
TGTGCCAGCAGCTTAGTCCCCGGTGGGCAGTACTTC
>TRBJ1-3|.|.|TRBV7-3
CASSLTGPPSSGNTIYF
TGTGCCAGCAGCTTGACGGGACCGCCGAGCTCTGGAAACACCATATATTTT
>TRBJ2-5|.|few|TRBV25-1
CASSWRSKETQYF
TGTGCCAGCTCCTGGAGGTCTAAAGAGACCCAGTACTTC
>TRBJ2-3|.|.|TRBV4-2
CASSQVPLGGGTDTQYF
TGTGCCAGCAGCCAAGTACCGCTTGGCGGGGGCACAGATACGCAGTATTTT
>TRBJ2-1|TRBD1|many|TRBV6-2/TRBV6-3
CASSYQGVYNEQFF
TGTGCCAGCAGTTACCAGGGGGTCTACAATGAGCAGTTCTTC
>TRBJ2-7|.|few|TRBV4-1
CASSHSGVDEQYF
TGCGCCAGCAGCCACTCGGGAGTTGACGAGCAGTACTTC
>TRBJ2-1|TRBD2|few|TRBV7-8
CASSSGLAHYNEQFF
TGTGCCAGCAGCTCGGGACTAGCGCATTACAATGAGCAGTTCTTC
>TRBJ2-1|TRBD1|.|TRBV11-3
CASSPGGTGSNEQFF
TGTGCCAGCAGCCCAGGGGGAACTGGGTCCAATGAGCAGTTCTTC
>TRBJ1-2|.|many|TRBV20-1
CSAPFVLNYGYTF
TGCAGTGCTCCCTTTGTCCTAAACTATGGCTACACCTTC
>TRBJ1-3|.|many|TRBV12-3/TRBV12-4
CASIPGYSGNTIYF
TGTGCCAGCATCCCGGGATACTCTGGAAACACCATATATTTT
>TRBJ2-5|.|.|TRBV3-1
CASSQVETQETQYF
TGTGCCAGCAGCCAAGTCGAAACCCAAGAGACCCAGTACTTC
>TRBJ2-7|.|few|TRBV29-1
CSVKDRTYEQYF
TGCAGCGTCAAAGACAGAACCTACGAGCAGTACTTC
>TRBJ1-2|.|many|TRBV12-3/TRBV12-4
CASSLRRLYGYTF
TGTGCCAGCAGTTTAAGACGGCTCTATGGCTACACCTTC
>TRBJ2-5|.|.|TRBV21-1
CASSRTGNQETQYF
TGTGCCAGCAGCAGGACAGGGAACCAAGAGACCCAGTACTTC
>TRBJ2-1|.|few|TRBV4-2
CASSQVNSRLNEQFF
TGTGCCAGCAGCCAAGTGAATAGCCGCCTAAATGAGCAGTTCTTC
>TRBJ2-3|.|few|TRBV5-1
CASSLEAVTDTQYF
TGCGCCAGCAGCTTGGAAGCAGTCACAGATACGCAGTATTTT
>TRBJ2-2|TRBD1|.|TRBV12-3/TRBV12-4
CASRGQGVGELFF
TGTGCCAGCAGGGGACAGGGGGTCGGGGAGCTGTTTTTT
>TRBJ2-7|.|.|TRBV12-3/TRBV12-4
CASSSGGGSYEQYF
TGTGCCAGCAGCTCAGGGGGAGGGTCCTACGAGCAGTACTTC